This TCR beta chain derives from a study of blood T cell repertoires in COVID-19. This CDR3 is 13 amino acids long. Germline values: CDR1 ENHRY, CDR2 SYGVKD. V trimming: 11 bases; J trimming: 0 bases; junction bases outside the gene matches: 2. Sequencing was performed with immunoSEQ multiplex PCR; in TCRdb, only in-frame clones are kept and a portion is missing. This sample has fewer than 500,000 clones, with more than 80% found just once. A single count supports this clone. This chain joins TRBV10-3 and TRBJ2-2; 8 bases line up with TRBD2. Sequences were obtained from peripheral blood. This receptor was taken from a woman between 25 and 40 years old with active or convalescent COVID-19. Here the CDR3 DNA reads TGTGCCGCCGGGAGGGCGAACACCGGGGAGCTGTTTTTT. Translation: CAAGRANTGELFF.